Presented here are 17 T cell receptor beta chains from one specimen sequenced in a study of blood T cell repertoires in COVID-19. TCRdb keeps only in-frame clones here, not all; method: immunoSEQ multiplex PCR. The sample lists about 220,000 clones, roughly 75% occurring once. The source material was peripheral blood. Receptors originate from a woman between 70 and 85 years old with acute or convalescent COVID-19.

The chain couples TRBV10-3 to TRBJ1-2, with a weak D call TRBD1 (6 bases). Germline V lookup: CDR1 ENHRY, CDR2 SYGVKD. The CDR3 is 14 residues long. The germline V and J ends were trimmed by 5 bases and 4 bases, with 14 bases remaining between them. CDR3 DNA: TGTGCCATCAGTCACTCAGGGGCCACCTATGGCTACACCTTC. Translating it yields CAISHSGATYGYTF.

The gene calls are TRBV5-1 and TRBJ2-6; D gene ambiguous. CDR3 length: 15 residues. The V and J ends lost 0 bases and 0 bases respectively, with 4 bases between them. Germline V lookup: CDR1 SGHRS, CDR2 YFSETQ. DNA for the CDR3: TGCGCCAGCAGCTTGGGACTCTCTGGGGCCAACGTCCTGACTTTC. This sequence encodes CASSLGLSGANVLTF.

The chain is built from TRBV10-3 and TRBJ1-1; D uncertain. With 3 bases removed from V and 2 bases from J, the gap between germline ends came to 7 bases. This CDR3 has 13 residues. Germline CDR1 reads ENHRY; CDR2 reads SYGVKD. This chain's CDR3 is CAISDRINTEAFF. In DNA form, the CDR3 reads TGTGCCATCAGTGACAGAATAAACACTGAAGCTTTCTTT.

The V gene is TRBV6-6, the J gene TRBJ2-7, with D uncertain. The V gene lost 7 bases and the J gene lost 1 base, with 11 bases spanning the gap. The CDR3 totals 13 residues. Germline V lookup: CDR1 MNHNY, CDR2 SVGAGI (reference sequence). This CDR3 is CASTDDTSYEQYF. In nucleotides, the CDR3 is TGTGCCAGCACCGACGACACTTCCTACGAGCAGTACTTC.

This clone was seen just once. The V gene is TRBV10-1, the J gene TRBJ2-3; TRBD1 matches 10 bases. The CDR3 is made up of 15 amino acids. V lost 4 bases, J lost 3 bases, and 4 bases stayed unmatched. Germline CDR1 WNHNN, CDR2 SYGVQD (reference sequence). CDR3 region: CASSARTGGTDTQYF. CDR3 nucleotide sequence: TGCGCCAGCAGTGCTAGGACAGGGGGTACAGATACGCAGTATTTT.

The chain links TRBV9 to TRBJ1-1; 8 bases match TRBD1. V trimming: 6 bases; J trimming: 1 base; junction bases outside the gene matches: 5. Germline lookup yields CDR1 SGDLS and CDR2 YYNGEE. The length of the CDR3 is 14 residues. The CDR3 loop reads CASNRGAGNTEAFF. CDR3 DNA: TGTGCCAGCAACAGGGGGGCGGGGAACACTGAAGCTTTCTTT.

This chain uses TRBV11-2 with TRBJ2-3; D possibly corresponds to TRBD2 (6 bases). This CDR3 is 14 amino acids long. V was pared by 4 bases and J by 4 bases, with 12 bases between. Germline V lookup: CDR1 SGHAT, CDR2 FQNNGV. The CDR3 reads CASSSGEDSDTQYF. As DNA, the CDR3 is TGTGCCAGCAGCTCGGGGGAAGACTCAGATACGCAGTATTTT.

The chain joins TRBV20-1 to TRBJ1-2; TRBD1 matches 10 bases. The V segment lost 3 bases and the J segment 7 bases; nucleotides outside the gene matches: 2. CDR1 is DFQATT and CDR2 is SNEGSKA in the germline V gene (reference sequence). CDR3 length: 12 amino acids. The CDR3 protein is CSASRDRGGYTF. CDR3 nucleotide sequence: TGCAGTGCTAGTCGGGACAGGGGTGGCTACACCTTC.

This chain uses TRBV10-1 with TRBJ2-3; possible D gene TRBD1, 5 bases. The germline V gene encodes CDR1 WNHNN and CDR2 SYGVQD (reference sequence). V lost 3 bases and J lost 3, with 13 bases in between. This CDR3 contains 15 residues. The CDR3 DNA is TGCGCCAGCAGTGAAAGGGGCAGGGATACAGATACGCAGTATTTT. This codes for CASSERGRDTDTQYF.

This chain joins TRBV18 and TRBJ2-7; D possibly corresponds to TRBD2 (6 bases). CDR3 length: 14 amino acids. Per the germline V gene, CDR1 is KGHSH and CDR2 is LQKENI. Between the trimmed V and J ends, which lost 0 bases and 2 bases, there was a span of 8 bases. As DNA, the CDR3 is TGTGCCAGCTCACCACCGACTAGTCCCTACGAGCAGTACTTC. It encodes CASSPPTSPYEQYF.

The V call is TRBV30, the J call TRBJ1-4, with 7 bases lining up with TRBD1. Germline CDR1 and CDR2: GTSNPN and SVGIG (reference sequence). Germline trimming cut 3 bases from V and 6 bases from J; bases unmatched to any gene: 10. CDR3 length equals 15 residues. The CDR3 DNA reads as TGTGCCTGGAGCATCCCAGGGGGAATTGATGAAAAACTGTTTTTT. Protein sequence: CAWSIPGGIDEKLFF.

CDR3 amino acids: CASSLDPGRGLYEQYF. DNA for the CDR3: TGTGCCAGCAGCTTAGATCCCGGCAGGGGGCTGTACGAGCAGTACTTC. The gene calls are TRBV7-2 and TRBJ2-7; 8 bases align to TRBD1. There are 16 residues in the CDR3. Losses at the gene ends were 1 base for V and 4 bases for J; bases not matched to a gene: 9. The germline gives CDR1 SGHTA, CDR2 FQGNSA.

This chain connects TRBV19 to TRBJ1-5; D gene uncertain. Trimming stripped 2 bases from V and 0 bases from J, with 8 bases between. The CDR3 loop spans 15 amino acids. The germline CDR1 and CDR2 sequences are LNHDA and SQIVND (reference sequence). The CDR3 sequence: CASSIIGVSNQPQHF. The CDR3 nucleotides are TGTGCCAGTAGTATAATCGGGGTTAGCAATCAGCCCCAGCATTTT.

This sequence joins TRBV18 and TRBJ1-1, with D possibly being TRBD1 (6 bases). V was pared by 6 bases and J by 1 base, with 6 bases between. CDR3 length equals 12 residues. Germline assignment: CDR1 KGHSH and CDR2 LQKENI. This CDR3 reads CASSGANTEAFF. DNA of the CDR3: TGTGCCAGCTCGGGGGCGAACACTGAAGCTTTCTTT.

This clone occurred once. The chain employs TRBV7-3 and TRBJ2-2; TRBD2 matches 9 bases. Germline V gene sequence: CDR1 SGHTA, CDR2 FQGTGA. This CDR3 comprises 15 residues. Germline trimming cut 5 bases from V and 4 bases from J; bases unmatched to any gene: 5. CDR3 in DNA: TGTGCCAGCAGCCCTGCGGGGGGGATCACCGGGGAGCTGTTTTTT. The encoded protein is CASSPAGGITGELFF. Supplemented by reference TRBV7-3 and TRBJ2-2, the full variable domain reads GAGVSQTPSNKVTEKGKYVELRCDPISGHTALYWYRQSLGQGPEFLIYFQGTGAADDSGLPNDRFFAVRPEGSVSTLKIQRTERGDSAVYLCASSPAGGITGELFFGEGSRLTVL.

This chain connects TRBV12-5 to TRBJ2-7; 14 bases align to TRBD2. Looked up from germline, CDR1 is LGHNT and CDR2 is FRNRAP. V lost 1 base and J lost 0; bases outside the gene matches: 2. The CDR3 covers 17 residues. The CDR3 nucleotides read TGTGCTAGTGGTTTGGCCGGGACTAGCGGGGGCTCCTACGAGCAGTACTTC. Protein sequence: CASGLAGTSGGSYEQYF.

This clone has more than one count but fewer than ten. The chain carries TRBV5-1 and TRBJ2-3; possible D gene TRBD1, 5 bases. Germline values: CDR1 SGHRS, CDR2 YFSETQ. The CDR3 is made up of 16 amino acids. Trimming left V 5 bases short and J 6 bases short, with 22 bases between. As DNA, the CDR3 is TGCGCCAGCAGTCGGACGCAGGGTAGTTTAACGGATACGCAGTATTTT. It yields the protein CASSRTQGSLTDTQYF.